Listed below are T cell receptor beta chains from one sample, sequenced in a study of blood T cells in healthy people across ages. TCRdb itself ran the 5' RACE reads through MiXCR, one entry per CDR3 protein. The profile shows 650,000 to 700,000 distinct CDR3 sequences, around 52% of them singletons. The sequenced sample was blood. All receptors come from a woman older than 75 in good health. CDR3s include the opening cysteine and the closing phenylalanine or tryptophan.

J	length	V	CDR3
TRBJ2-7	14	TRBV12-3/TRBV12-4	CASSLADGGHEQYF
TRBJ2-1	14	TRBV20-1	CSARDDVSYNEQFF
TRBJ2-1	16	TRBV5-1	CASSLVGGNSYNEQFF
TRBJ2-3	15	TRBV5-4	CASSPTSGSTYTQYF
TRBJ1-1	14	TRBV5-1	CASSDVAVNAEAFF
TRBJ2-5	14	TRBV12-3/TRBV12-4	CASSLAGSGETQYF
TRBJ1-2	15	TRBV15	CATSRGLQMNYGYTF
TRBJ2-3	15	TRBV4-2	CASADGGSYTDTQYF
TRBJ2-1	18	TRBV7-9	CASSPAGAGGFHHNEQFF
TRBJ2-3	18	TRBV6-2/TRBV6-3	CASSFNIIKRPSPDTQYF
TRBJ2-7	13	TRBV12-3/TRBV12-4	CASTLYGGESQYF
TRBJ2-5	11	TRBV29-1	CSARNQETQYF
-	15	TRBV20-1	CSVHRASGAQETQYF
TRBJ2-1	16	TRBV6-5	CASSYSRLQGGDEQFF
TRBJ2-1	16	TRBV5-1	CASSLIDSGSYNEQFF
TRBJ1-5	12	TRBV10-3	CAISDPQSPQHF
-	15	TRBV28	CASSPASGSLHEQYF
TRBJ2-3	15	TRBV11-3	CASSLYGTRTDTQYF
TRBJ2-5	14	TRBV20-1	CSAPGQAFGEAQYF
TRBJ2-3	15	TRBV5-1	CASRGDRGLTDTQYF
TRBJ2-4	13	TRBV12-3/TRBV12-4	CASSFVMGNIQYF
TRBJ2-3	15	TRBV13	CASSLGGGGADTQYF
TRBJ2-3	10	TRBV18	CASSTDTQYF
TRBJ1-4	16	TRBV15	CATSTLTASSNEKLFF
TRBJ2-1	15	TRBV2	CASSATVAGGNEQFF
TRBJ2-3	18	TRBV24-1	CATSDLQLSGASTDTQYF
-	15	TRBV20-1	CSARPLWSEWETQYF
TRBJ2-3	15	TRBV28	CASRERGENTDTQYF
TRBJ2-5	14	TRBV10-3	CAIGTGRAQETQYF
TRBJ2-3	13	TRBV12-3/TRBV12-4	CASSTTGSDTQYF
TRBJ2-6	16	TRBV5-6	CASSLGGLTGANVLTF
TRBJ2-7	19	TRBV27	CASSSPKQVLDGMVYEQYF
TRBJ1-1	13	TRBV29-1	CSVAGQGNTEAFF
TRBJ1-5	14	TRBV6-5	CASRPGYDKQPQHF
TRBJ1-1	14	TRBV3-1	CASSRTGMNTEAFF
TRBJ2-1	14	TRBV4-3	CASSQEHGDNEQFF
TRBJ2-7	14	TRBV9	CASSVAGDLYEQYF
TRBJ2-3	14	TRBV5-5	CASSLSPNTDTQYF
TRBJ2-2	16	TRBV7-3	CASSLFGQGNTGELFF
TRBJ2-1	14	TRBV20-1	CSARAPLTVNEQFF
TRBJ1-4	14	TRBV7-2	CASSLDRRGEKLFF
TRBJ2-3	18	TRBV28	CASSLFARAGLDTDTQYF
TRBJ1-2	15	TRBV24-1	CATSGGVEGPYGYTF
-	16	TRBV6-6	CASSDRLAGGTYEQYF
TRBJ1-5	14	TRBV7-8	CASSLTSGDQPQHF
-	16	TRBV30	CAWSDDRGKSGAEQYF
TRBJ2-2	14	TRBV12-3/TRBV12-4	CASSLKGWTGELFF
TRBJ2-5	14	TRBV25-1	CASSDPGDQETQYF
TRBJ2-3	14	TRBV5-5	CASSNRHSTDTQYF
TRBJ2-1	16	TRBV7-2	CASSQSPGLMYNEQFF
TRBJ2-6	14	TRBV12-3/TRBV12-4	CASSGTGLRDVLTF
TRBJ1-2	15	TRBV10-3	CAISEPWGEPDGYTF
TRBJ2-3	14	TRBV5-1	CASSFRAGADTQYF
TRBJ2-5	13	TRBV15	CATSRDLPDEQYF
TRBJ1-5	16	TRBV28	CASSLSGLLNNQPQHF
TRBJ2-1	15	TRBV20-1	CSANPGRGRYNEQFF
TRBJ2-1	18	TRBV20-1	CSARSNTGTGGLYNEQFF
TRBJ2-1	17	TRBV14	CASSQDPTSGRSNKQFF
TRBJ2-1	16	TRBV3-1	CASSQDVREPYNEQFF
TRBJ2-3	15	TRBV28	CASSTSGRAPDTQYF